This entry concerns a single T cell receptor (beta chain). What it binds is not known. TCRdb re-called the RT-PCR reads with MiXCR, one entry per CDR3 protein. Found here are 430,000 or so distinct CDR3 sequences, approximately 11% of them singletons; the top ten hold roughly 12%. This record comes from a study of response to subunit inactivated influenza vaccine. Study-wide findings and caveats: Each seasonal influenza vaccination, the authors suggested, recruits few new T cells.

The sequence derives from a man aged 45-60 years who received an inactivated influenza vaccine. Sequences were derived from PBMCs from blood, sampled around seven weeks after vaccination.

The CDR3 DNA is TGCAGCGTTGTAGCGGGCAATGAGCAGTTCTTC. It specifies CSVVAGNEQFF. The chain has TRBV29-1 and TRBJ2-1; 7 bases align to TRBD2. The V gene's germline CDR1 is SQVTM and CDR2 ANQGSEA. The CDR3 consists of 11 residues. Germline trimming cut 4 bases from V and 6 bases from J; bases unmatched to any gene: 0.